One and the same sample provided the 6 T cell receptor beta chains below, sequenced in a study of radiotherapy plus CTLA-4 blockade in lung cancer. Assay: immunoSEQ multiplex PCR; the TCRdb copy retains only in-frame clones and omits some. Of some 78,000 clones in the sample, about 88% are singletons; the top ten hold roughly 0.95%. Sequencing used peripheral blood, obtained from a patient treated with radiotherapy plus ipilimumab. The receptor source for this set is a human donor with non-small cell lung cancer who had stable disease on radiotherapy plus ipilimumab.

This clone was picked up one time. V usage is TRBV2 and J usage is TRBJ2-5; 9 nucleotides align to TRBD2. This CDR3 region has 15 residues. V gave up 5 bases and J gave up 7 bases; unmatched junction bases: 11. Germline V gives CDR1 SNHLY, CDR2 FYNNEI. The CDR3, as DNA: TGTGCCAGCAGTCCCCTAGCGGGGAGCCCACGGACCCAGTACTTC. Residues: CASSPLAGSPRTQYF. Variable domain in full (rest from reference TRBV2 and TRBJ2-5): EPEVTQTPSHQVTQMGQEVILRCVPISNHLYFYWYRQILGQKVEFLVSFYNNEISEKSEIFDDQFSVERPDGSNFTLKIRSTKLEDSAMYFCASSPLAGSPRTQYFGPGTRLLVL.

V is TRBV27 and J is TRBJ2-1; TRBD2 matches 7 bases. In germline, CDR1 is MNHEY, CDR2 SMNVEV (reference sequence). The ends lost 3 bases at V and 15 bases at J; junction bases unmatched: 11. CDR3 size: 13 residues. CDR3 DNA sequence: TGTGCCAGCAGTTTCGCCGGGACTATCATGCCGTTCTTC. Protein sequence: CASSFAGTIMPFF.

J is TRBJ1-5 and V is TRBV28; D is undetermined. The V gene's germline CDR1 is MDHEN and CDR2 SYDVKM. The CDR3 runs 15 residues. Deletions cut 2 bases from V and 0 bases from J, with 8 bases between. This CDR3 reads CASSLGGVSNQPQHF. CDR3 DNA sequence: TGTGCCAGCAGTTTAGGCGGGGTTAGCAATCAGCCCCAGCATTTT.

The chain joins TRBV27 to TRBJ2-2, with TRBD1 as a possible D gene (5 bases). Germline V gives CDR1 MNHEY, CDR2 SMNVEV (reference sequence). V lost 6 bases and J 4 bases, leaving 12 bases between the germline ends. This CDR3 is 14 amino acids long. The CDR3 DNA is TGTGCCAGCAGAGGGCAGGGTCCCACCGGGGAGCTGTTTTTT. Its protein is CASRGQGPTGELFF.

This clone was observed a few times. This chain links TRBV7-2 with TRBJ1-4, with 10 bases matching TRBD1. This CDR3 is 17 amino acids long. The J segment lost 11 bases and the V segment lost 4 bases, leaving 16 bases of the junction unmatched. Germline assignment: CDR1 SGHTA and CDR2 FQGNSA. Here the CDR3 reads CASSSGTGTGVQGKLFF. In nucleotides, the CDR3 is TGTGCCAGCAGCTCTGGGACCGGGACAGGGGTTCAAGGGAAACTGTTTTTT.

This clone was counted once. The chain's CDR3 is CASSEAGTGWEKLFF. CDR3 nucleotide sequence: TGTGCCAGCAGTGAAGCCGGGACAGGGTGGGAAAAACTGTTTTTT. The chain uses TRBV2 and TRBJ1-4; 9 bases agree with TRBD1. The CDR3 has 15 amino acids. J was trimmed by 8 bases and V by 0 bases; bases with no gene match: 4. In germline, CDR1 is SNHLY, CDR2 FYNNEI. The variable domain in full, completed from reference TRBV2 and TRBJ1-4, reads EPEVTQTPSHQVTQMGQEVILRCVPISNHLYFYWYRQILGQKVEFLVSFYNNEISEKSEIFDDQFSVERPDGSNFTLKIRSTKLEDSAMYFCASSEAGTGWEKLFFGSGTQLSVL.